This T cell receptor beta chain was documented in a study of cytomegalovirus exposure and HLA in healthy donors. Study-wide points: Reports described diagnosis of cytomegalovirus status by the classifier as highly specific and sensitive.

Libraries were prepared by immunoSEQ multiplex PCR; TCRdb keeps only in-frame clonotypes and omits some of them. The repertoire holds 150,000 to 180,000 clones, 86% seen once, with 20% to 25% in the top ten. Regarding this clone: No antigen is known for it.

Germline V gives CDR1 SGHRS, CDR2 YFSETQ. The CDR3 has 14 amino acids. V was pared by 4 bases and J by 8 bases, with 8 bases of the junction left unmatched. The rearrangement uses TRBV5-1 and TRBJ2-1; TRBD1 matches 8 bases. This receptor was obtained from a man in his late teens or twenties in good health and CMV-seropositive. The sample taken for sequencing was PBMCs. Here the CDR3 DNA reads TGCGCCAGCAGCCCGCAGGGGGCGCGGGATGAGCAGTTCTTC. It encodes CASSPQGARDEQFF.